This T cell receptor beta chain was identified in a study of blood T cell repertoires in COVID-19. The V gene end was trimmed by 0 bases and the J gene end by 4 bases; junction bases not matched to a gene: 10. This CDR3 has 18 amino acids. Germline V gene data show CDR1 as SGDLS and CDR2 as YYNGEE. This clone was picked up a small number of times. Clones were read by immunoSEQ multiplex PCR, and TCRdb kept only the in-frame ones, dropping some. This table holds around 200,000 clones, 75% to 90% found once. The J gene is TRBJ2-2, the V gene TRBV9; TRBD2 agrees at 9 bases. The sequence came from a woman aged 40 to 50 with acute COVID-19. The sequenced sample was PBMCs or T cells enriched from blood (not recorded which). The CDR3, as DNA: TGTGCCAGCAGCGTAGGACCCGCTAGCGGGGTGAGCACCGGGGAGCTGTTTTTT. Its protein is CASSVGPASGVSTGELFF.